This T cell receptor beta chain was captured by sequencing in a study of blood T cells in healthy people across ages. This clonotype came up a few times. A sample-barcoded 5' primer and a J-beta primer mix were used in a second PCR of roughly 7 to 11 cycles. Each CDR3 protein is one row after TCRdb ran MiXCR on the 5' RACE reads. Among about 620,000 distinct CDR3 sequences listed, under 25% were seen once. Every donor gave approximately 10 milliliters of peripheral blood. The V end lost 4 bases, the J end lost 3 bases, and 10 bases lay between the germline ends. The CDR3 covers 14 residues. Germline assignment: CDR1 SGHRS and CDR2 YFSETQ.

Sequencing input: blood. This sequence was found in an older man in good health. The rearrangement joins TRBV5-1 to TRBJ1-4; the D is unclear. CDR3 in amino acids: CASSAGWANEKLFF. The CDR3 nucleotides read TGCGCCAGCAGCGCGGGGTGGGCTAATGAAAAACTGTTTTTT.